This note documents a single TCR beta chain sequence. These data are taken from a study of cytomegalovirus exposure and HLA in healthy donors. Study details: The Caucasian-associated ancestry cluster contained about 80% of the 398 genotyped donors.

In the PCR, 60 Vbeta and 13 Jbeta primers were used. Produced via immunoSEQ multiplex PCR; TCRdb's table is partial and in-frame only. Among about 89,000 clones listed, about 85% were seen once. Between the trimmed V and J ends, which lost 2 bases and 7 bases, there was a span of 15 bases. Germline loops: CDR1 SGHRS, CDR2 YFSETQ. There are 15 residues in the CDR3. This receptor was obtained from a middle-aged man in good health and CMV-seropositive. Sequenced input: PBMCs. V is TRBV5-1 and J is TRBJ1-4, with D possibly TRBD1 on 5 matching bases. DNA of the CDR3: TGCGCCAGCAGCTTCGGGACTTTAGTGGGTGAAAAACTGTTTTTT. Translating it yields CASSFGTLVGEKLFF.